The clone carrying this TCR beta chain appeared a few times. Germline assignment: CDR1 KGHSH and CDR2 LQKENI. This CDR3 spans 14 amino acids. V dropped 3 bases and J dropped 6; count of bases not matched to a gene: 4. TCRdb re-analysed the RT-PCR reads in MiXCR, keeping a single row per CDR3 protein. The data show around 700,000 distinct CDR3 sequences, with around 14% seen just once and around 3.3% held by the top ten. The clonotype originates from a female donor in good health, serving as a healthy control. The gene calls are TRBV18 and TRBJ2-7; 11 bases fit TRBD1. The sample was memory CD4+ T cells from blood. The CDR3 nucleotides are TGTGCCAGCTCACCCCGGACAGGGGGCGGCGAGCAGTACTTC. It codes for CASSPRTGGGEQYF.